The next 18 T cell receptor beta chains were all read from a single sample in a study of cytomegalovirus exposure and HLA in healthy donors. The PCR was carried out with 60 Vbeta primers and 13 Jbeta primers. This table comes from immunoSEQ multiplex PCR, and its TCRdb copy is limited to in-frame clones, with some not included. The sample records 150,000 to 200,000 clones, about 80% being singletons. The specimen was PBMCs. Every receptor here comes from a woman under 30 in good health and CMV-seropositive.

This clone has only a few counts. The rearrangement links TRBV9 to TRBJ2-5, with D perhaps TRBD2 (7 bases). Trimming took 3 bases from V and 5 from J, leaving 20 bases between them. The CDR3 totals 16 residues. Germline V lookup: CDR1 SGDLS, CDR2 YYNGEE. CDR3 in amino acids: CASSEGGISLFETQYF. CDR3 bases: TGTGCCAGCAGCGAGGGGGGGATAAGTCTTTTTGAGACCCAGTACTTC.

V is TRBV11-3 and J is TRBJ1-1; tentatively, D is TRBD1 (6 bases). CDR1 SGHNT and CDR2 YENEEA come from the germline V gene. V was trimmed by 4 bases and J by 11 bases, leaving 17 bases between them. The CDR3 consists of 13 residues. CDR3 bases: TGTGCCAGCAGCTGGAGCGCGGGGGCGTTGGCTTTCTTT. This encodes CASSWSAGALAFF.

The V call is TRBV9, the J call TRBJ2-1, with D perhaps matching TRBD2 (7 bases). The germline V gene has CDR1 SGDLS and CDR2 YYNGEE. Deletions cut 0 bases from V and 4 bases from J, with 11 bases between. This CDR3 has 15 residues. The DNA for the CDR3 is TGTGCCAGCAGCGTAGGCGGGGGCCAATACAATGAGCAGTTCTTC. Translation gives CASSVGGGQYNEQFF.

The chain couples TRBV30 to TRBJ1-4; D possibly corresponds to TRBD1 (6 bases). Trimming stripped 1 base from V and 8 bases from J, with 17 bases between. CDR3 length: 15 residues. The germline V gene encodes CDR1 GTSNPN and CDR2 SVGIG (reference sequence). CDR3 sequence reads: CAWSGETGSWEKLFF. CDR3 DNA sequence: TGTGCCTGGAGTGGGGAGACAGGTTCTTGGGAAAAACTGTTTTTT.

The J gene is TRBJ1-2, the V gene TRBV11-3; tentative D call: TRBD1 (6 bases). V was trimmed by 8 bases and J by 4 bases, leaving 14 bases between them. The CDR3 consists of 13 residues. Germline V gives CDR1 SGHNT, CDR2 YENEEA. CDR3 region: CASSEAGAYGYTF. In DNA, the CDR3 is TGTGCCAGCTCAGAGGCGGGGGCCTATGGCTACACCTTC.

In this sample, this clone turned up once. The J gene is TRBJ1-2, the V gene TRBV20-1; D gene ambiguous. V dropped 3 bases and J dropped 5 bases, with 7 bases sitting between them. Germline V gene sequence: CDR1 DFQATT, CDR2 SNEGSKA (reference sequence). The CDR3 covers 11 residues. Here the CDR3 DNA reads TGCAGTGCTAGCCCGGGGTATGGCTACACCTTC. Protein sequence: CSASPGYGYTF.

V usage is TRBV19 and J usage is TRBJ1-1; perhaps TRBD1 as D (6 bases). Germline-derived CDR1 and CDR2 are LNHDA and SQIVND (reference sequence). The CDR3 extends over 14 amino acids. Trimming removed 8 bases from V and 1 base from J, with 14 bases in between. CDR3 bases: TGTGCCAGTGCTCCAGGGGACCGGAACACTGAAGCTTTCTTT. Translated, it gives CASAPGDRNTEAFF.

V usage is TRBV6-6 and J usage is TRBJ1-1, with TRBD1 matching 7 bases. J gave up 5 bases and V 4 bases, and 7 bases lay outside the gene matches. This CDR3 comprises 14 residues. Germline V CDR1 and CDR2: MNHNY, SVGAGI (reference sequence). CDR3: CASSSTGRGTEAFF. CDR3 in DNA: TGTGCCAGCAGTTCGACAGGGCGAGGGACTGAAGCTTTCTTT.

In this sample, this clone turned up a few times. The gene calls are TRBV7-2 and TRBJ1-1; no definite D call. V lost 8 bases and J 5 bases, leaving 15 bases between the germline ends. Germline V CDR1 and CDR2: SGHTA, FQGNSA. The CDR3 is 13 residues long. CDR3 DNA: TGTGCCAGCTCAAACCCGCGGGGTACTGAAGCTTTCTTT. Protein product: CASSNPRGTEAFF.

This clone was detected only a few times. The chain has TRBV30 and TRBJ2-2; 9 bases align to TRBD1. The germline CDR1 and CDR2 sequences are GTSNPN and SVGIG (reference sequence). The V gene end was trimmed by 2 bases and the J gene end by 1 base; junction bases not matched to a gene: 8. The length of the CDR3 is 17 residues. CDR3 amino acids: CAWSRGRDRVNTGELFF. CDR3 sequence (DNA): TGTGCCTGGAGTAGAGGAAGGGACAGGGTGAACACCGGGGAGCTGTTTTTT.

This chain connects TRBV29-1 to TRBJ1-1, with D perhaps TRBD1 (5 bases). Trimming removed 7 bases at V and 1 base at J, with 7 bases between. The germline CDR1 and CDR2 sequences are SQVTM and ANQGSEA. The CDR3 is 11 amino acids. The CDR3 protein is CSAGQNTEAFF. CDR3 DNA: TGCAGCGCCGGACAGAACACTGAAGCTTTCTTT.

The chain links TRBV30 to TRBJ2-1, with D possibly being TRBD1 (5 bases). This CDR3 spans 12 amino acids. V was trimmed by 4 bases and J by 9 bases, leaving 13 bases between them. Per germline, CDR1 GTSNPN and CDR2 SVGIG (reference sequence). CDR3 protein: CAWNQGVVEQFF. The CDR3 DNA reads TGTGCCTGGAATCAAGGGGTGGTTGAGCAGTTCTTC.

The chain joins TRBV9 to TRBJ1-4, with 8 bases aligning to TRBD1. The length of the CDR3 is 14 residues. The germline gives CDR1 SGDLS, CDR2 YYNGEE. With V trimmed by 3 bases and J by 8 bases, 6 bases remained unmatched. The CDR3 loop is CASSAGGISEKLFF. CDR3 nucleotides: TGTGCCAGCAGCGCAGGGGGCATAAGCGAAAAACTGTTTTTT.

This chain uses TRBV7-9 with TRBJ2-2, with 9 bases lining up with TRBD1. Germline V lookup: CDR1 SEHNR, CDR2 FQNEAQ (reference sequence). The CDR3 spans 18 residues. With V trimmed by 5 bases and J by 1 base, 11 bases remained unmatched. CDR3 residues: CASSLGRYRGRNTGELFF. The CDR3 coding sequence is TGTGCCAGCAGCCTAGGCCGTTACAGGGGGCGGAACACCGGGGAGCTGTTTTTT.

The chain recombines TRBV5-4 with TRBJ1-2; perhaps TRBD1 as D (5 bases). Germline CDR1 and CDR2: SGHNT and YYREEE (reference sequence). Trimming removed 3 bases at V and 8 bases at J, with 23 bases between. The CDR3 extends over 16 amino acids. This CDR3 is CASSWGVAEGQGGYTF. The CDR3 DNA follows: TGTGCCAGCAGCTGGGGGGTGGCGGAGGGCCAAGGGGGCTACACCTTC.

This chain joins TRBV18 and TRBJ2-3; 8 bases are shared with TRBD1. Per germline, CDR1 KGHSH and CDR2 LQKENI. V gave up 3 bases and J gave up 1 base; unmatched junction bases: 6. The CDR3 covers 16 residues. The chain's CDR3 is CASSPQGQAGTDTQYF. CDR3 in DNA: TGTGCCAGCTCACCCCAGGGACAGGCGGGCACAGATACGCAGTATTTT.

The CDR3 protein is CASSRTLLSGGEFF. CDR3 in DNA: TGTGCCAGCAGCCGAACTCTCCTCTCCGGGGGGGAGTTCTTC. This chain uses TRBV4-2 with TRBJ2-1; 8 bases agree with TRBD2. This CDR3 spans 14 amino acids. The germline CDR1 and CDR2 sequences are LGHNA and YNFKEQ. V shed 4 bases and J 14 bases; nucleotides not matched to a gene: 13.

The chain employs TRBV28 and TRBJ2-5; maybe TRBD1 (6 bases). CDR1 and CDR2 from the germline V gene are MDHEN and SYDVKM. CDR3 length: 13 residues. V dropped 5 bases and J dropped 4 bases, with 11 bases sitting between them. The CDR3 loop is CASSPGQLETQYF. DNA for the CDR3: TGTGCCAGCAGTCCAGGACAGTTAGAGACCCAGTACTTC.